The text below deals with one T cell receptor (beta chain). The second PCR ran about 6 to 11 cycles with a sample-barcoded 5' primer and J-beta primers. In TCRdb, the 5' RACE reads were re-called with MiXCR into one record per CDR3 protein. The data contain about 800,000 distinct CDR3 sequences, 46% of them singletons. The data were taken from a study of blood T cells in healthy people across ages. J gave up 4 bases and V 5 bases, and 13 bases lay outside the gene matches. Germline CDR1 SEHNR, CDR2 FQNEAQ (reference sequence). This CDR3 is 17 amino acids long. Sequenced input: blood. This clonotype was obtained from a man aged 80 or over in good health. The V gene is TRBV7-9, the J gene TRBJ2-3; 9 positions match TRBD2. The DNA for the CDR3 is TGTGCCAGCAGCGAAACTTTAGCGGGAGAGGGCGCAGATACGCAGTATTTT. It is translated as CASSETLAGEGADTQYF. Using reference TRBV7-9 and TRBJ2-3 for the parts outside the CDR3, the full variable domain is DTGVSQNPRHKITKRGQNVTFRCDPISEHNRLYWYRQTLGQGPEFLTYFQNEAQLEKSRLLSDRFSAERPKGSFSTLEIQRTEQGDSAMYLCASSETLAGEGADTQYFGPGTRLTVL.